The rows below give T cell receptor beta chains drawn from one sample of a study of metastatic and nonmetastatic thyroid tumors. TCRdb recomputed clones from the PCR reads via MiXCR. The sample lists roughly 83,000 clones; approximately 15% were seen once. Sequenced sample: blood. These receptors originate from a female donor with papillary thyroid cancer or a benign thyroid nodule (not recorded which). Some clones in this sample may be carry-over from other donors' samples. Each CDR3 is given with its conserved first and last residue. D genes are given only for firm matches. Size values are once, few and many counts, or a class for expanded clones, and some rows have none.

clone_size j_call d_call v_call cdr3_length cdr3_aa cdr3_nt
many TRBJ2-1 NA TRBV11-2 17 CASSSRQWGGLYNEQFF TGTGCCAGCAGCTCGCGCCAGTGGGGGGGGCTCTACAATGAGCAGTTCTTC
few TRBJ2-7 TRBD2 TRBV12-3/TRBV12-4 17 CASREGGLAGISYEHYF TGTGCCAGCAGGGAAGGGGGACTAGCGGGCATCTCCTACGAGCATTACTTC
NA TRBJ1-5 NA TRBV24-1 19 CATSDHRARSDYSDQPQHF TGTGCCACCAGTGATCACAGGGCCCGCAGTGACTATAGCGATCAGCCCCAGCATTTT
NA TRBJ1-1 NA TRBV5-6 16 CASSLLSGGMLSEAFF TGTGCCAGCAGCTTGCTGTCTGGGGGAATGCTGAGTGAAGCTTTCTTT
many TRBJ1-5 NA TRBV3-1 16 CASSPGGGGVFQPQHF TGTGCCAGCAGCCCAGGCGGGGGCGGGGTATTTCAGCCCCAGCATTTT
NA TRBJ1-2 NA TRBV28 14 CASIPIGGDDGYTF TGTGCCAGCATCCCAATAGGTGGCGACGATGGCTACACCTTC
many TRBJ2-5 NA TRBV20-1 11 CSAIPRETQYF TGCAGTGCTATCCCGAGGGAGACCCAGTACTTC
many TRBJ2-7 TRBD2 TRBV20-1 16 CSASLAGGPSSYEQYF TGCAGTGCTTCACTAGCGGGGGGGCCAAGCTCCTACGAGCAGTACTTC
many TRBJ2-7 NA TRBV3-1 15 CASSRTGDRAYEQYF TGTGCCAGCAGCCGAACGGGGGACAGAGCCTACGAGCAGTACTTC
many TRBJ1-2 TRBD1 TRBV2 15 CASSAQGMVGYGYTF TGTGCCAGCAGTGCACAGGGGATGGTAGGGTATGGCTACACCTTC
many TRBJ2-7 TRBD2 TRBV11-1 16 CASSFLGLAGNYEQYF TGTGCCAGCAGCTTTTTGGGACTAGCGGGTAATTACGAGCAGTACTTC
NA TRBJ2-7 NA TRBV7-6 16 CASSPGHSLPVYEQYF TGTGCCAGCAGCCCGGGACATTCCCTTCCAGTCTACGAGCAGTACTTC
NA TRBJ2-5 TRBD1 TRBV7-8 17 CASLRSPDRGHQETQYF TGTGCCAGCTTACGTTCACCGGACAGGGGGCATCAAGAGACCCAGTACTTC
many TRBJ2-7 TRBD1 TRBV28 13 CASSSGQGHEQYF TGTGCCAGCAGTTCCGGACAGGGACACGAGCAGTACTTC
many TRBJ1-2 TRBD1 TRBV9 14 CASSAGGTGNGYTF TGTGCCAGCAGCGCCGGCGGGACAGGGAATGGCTACACCTTC
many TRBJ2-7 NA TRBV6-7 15 CASSYASVWADEQYF TGTGCCAGCAGTTACGCCTCAGTGTGGGCGGACGAGCAGTACTTC
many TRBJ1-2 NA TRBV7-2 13 CASSQRDGYGYTF TGTGCCAGCAGTCAGAGGGACGGATATGGCTACACCTTC
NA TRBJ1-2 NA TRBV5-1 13 CASSRIVSYGYTF TGCGCCAGCAGTAGAATTGTGAGCTATGGCTACACCTTC
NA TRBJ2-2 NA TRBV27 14 CASSLIANTVELFF TGTGCCAGCAGTTTAATAGCGAACACTGTGGAGCTGTTTTTT
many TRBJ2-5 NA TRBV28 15 CASSFQLVGSETQYF TGTGCCAGCAGTTTTCAGCTCGTGGGGTCGGAGACCCAGTACTTC
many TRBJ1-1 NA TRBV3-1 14 CASSQVAGDTEAFF TGTGCCAGCAGCCAAGTCGCGGGGGACACTGAAGCTTTCTTT
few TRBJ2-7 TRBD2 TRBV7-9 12 CASSPGGIKQYF TGTGCCAGCAGCCCCGGGGGGATAAAGCAGTACTTC
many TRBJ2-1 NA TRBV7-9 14 CASSSAVGADEQFF TGTGCCAGCAGCTCCGCGGTAGGGGCCGATGAGCAGTTCTTC
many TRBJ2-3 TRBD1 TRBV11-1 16 CASSPRTGPSTDTQYF TGTGCCAGCAGCCCCCGGACAGGTCCTAGCACAGATACGCAGTATTTT
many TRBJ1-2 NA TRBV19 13 CATETGANYGYTF TGTGCCACCGAGACAGGAGCTAACTATGGCTACACCTTC
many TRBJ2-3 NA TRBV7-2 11 CASSFTDTQYF TGTGCCAGCAGCTTTACAGATACGCAGTATTTT
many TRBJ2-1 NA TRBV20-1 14 CSARAEEGLNEQFF TGCAGTGCTAGAGCGGAGGAGGGTCTCAATGAGCAGTTCTTC
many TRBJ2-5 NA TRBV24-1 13 CATRGTGQETQYF TGTGCCACCAGGGGAACAGGGCAAGAGACCCAGTACTTC